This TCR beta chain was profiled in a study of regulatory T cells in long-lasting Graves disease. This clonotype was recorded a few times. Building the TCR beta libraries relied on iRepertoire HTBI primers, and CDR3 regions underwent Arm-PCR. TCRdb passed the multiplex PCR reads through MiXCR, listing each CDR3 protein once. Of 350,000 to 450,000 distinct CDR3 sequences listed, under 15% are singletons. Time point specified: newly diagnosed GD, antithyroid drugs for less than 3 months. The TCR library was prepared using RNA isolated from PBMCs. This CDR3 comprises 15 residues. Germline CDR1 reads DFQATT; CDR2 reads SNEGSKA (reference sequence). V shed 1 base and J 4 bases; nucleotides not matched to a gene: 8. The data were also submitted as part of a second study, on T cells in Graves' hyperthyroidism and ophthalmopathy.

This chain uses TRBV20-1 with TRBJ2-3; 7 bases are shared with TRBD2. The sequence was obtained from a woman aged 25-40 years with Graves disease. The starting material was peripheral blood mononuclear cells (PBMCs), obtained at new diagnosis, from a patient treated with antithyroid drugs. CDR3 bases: TGCAGTGCTAGAGGGAGGACTAGAGGATCAGATACGCAGTATTTT. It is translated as CSARGRTRGSDTQYF.